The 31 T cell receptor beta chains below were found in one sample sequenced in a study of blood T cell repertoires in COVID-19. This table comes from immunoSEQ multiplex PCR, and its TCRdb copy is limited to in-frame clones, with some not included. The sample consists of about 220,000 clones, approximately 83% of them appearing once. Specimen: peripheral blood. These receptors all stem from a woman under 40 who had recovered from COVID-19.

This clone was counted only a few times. CDR3 DNA sequence: TGTGCCAGCAGCTTAGTTGGGGGCGGGGGCATTGAAGCTTTCTTT. Translated: CASSLVGGGGIEAFF. The chain recombines TRBV7-9 with TRBJ1-1; D is possibly TRBD1 (6 bases). Trimming took off 1 base at V and 7 bases at J, with 16 bases between the two ends. The CDR3 runs 15 residues. Germline-derived CDR1 and CDR2 are SEHNR and FQNEAQ (reference sequence).

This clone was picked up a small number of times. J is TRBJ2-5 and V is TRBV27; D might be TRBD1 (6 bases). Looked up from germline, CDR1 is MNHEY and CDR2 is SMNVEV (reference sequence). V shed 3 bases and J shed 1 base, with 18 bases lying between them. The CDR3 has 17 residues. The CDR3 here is CASSFRGRAHLQETQYF. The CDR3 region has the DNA TGTGCCAGCAGTTTCAGGGGTAGGGCTCATCTCCAAGAGACCCAGTACTTC.

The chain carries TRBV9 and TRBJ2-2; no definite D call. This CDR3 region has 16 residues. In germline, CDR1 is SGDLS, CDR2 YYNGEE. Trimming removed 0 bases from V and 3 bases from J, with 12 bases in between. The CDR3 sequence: CASSVVSQFYTGELFF. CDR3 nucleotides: TGTGCCAGCAGCGTAGTATCTCAGTTTTACACCGGGGAGCTGTTTTTT.

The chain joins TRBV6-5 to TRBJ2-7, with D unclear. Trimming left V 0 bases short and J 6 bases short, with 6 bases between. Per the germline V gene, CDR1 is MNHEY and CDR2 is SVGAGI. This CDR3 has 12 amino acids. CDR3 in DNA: TGTGCCAGCAGTTACTCGAGGCGCGAGCAGTACTTC. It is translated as CASSYSRREQYF.

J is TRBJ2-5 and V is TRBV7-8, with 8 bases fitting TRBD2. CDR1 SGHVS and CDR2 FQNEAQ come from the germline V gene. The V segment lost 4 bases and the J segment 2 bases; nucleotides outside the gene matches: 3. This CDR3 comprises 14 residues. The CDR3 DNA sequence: TGTGCCAGCAGCTCGCTAGCGGGTCAAGAGACCCAGTACTTC. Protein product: CASSSLAGQETQYF.

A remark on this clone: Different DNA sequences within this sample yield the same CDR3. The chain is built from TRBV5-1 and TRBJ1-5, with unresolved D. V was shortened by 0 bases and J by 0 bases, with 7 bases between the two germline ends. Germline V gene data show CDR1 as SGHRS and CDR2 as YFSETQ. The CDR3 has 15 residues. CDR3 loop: CASSLVPGSNQPQHF. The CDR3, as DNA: TGCGCCAGCAGCTTGGTGCCGGGTAGCAATCAGCCCCAGCATTTT.

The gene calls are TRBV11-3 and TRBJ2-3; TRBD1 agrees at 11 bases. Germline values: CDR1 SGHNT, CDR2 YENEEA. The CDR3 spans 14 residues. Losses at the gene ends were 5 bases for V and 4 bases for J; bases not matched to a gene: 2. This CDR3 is CASSQGQGADTQYF. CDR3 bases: TGTGCCAGCAGCCAGGGACAGGGGGCAGATACGCAGTATTTT. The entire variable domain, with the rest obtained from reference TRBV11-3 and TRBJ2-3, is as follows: EAGVVQSPRYKIIEKKQPVAFWCNPISGHNTLYWYLQNLGQGPELLIRYENEEAVDDSQLPKDRFSAERLKGVDSTLKIQPAELGDSAVYLCASSQGQGADTQYFGPGTRLTVL.

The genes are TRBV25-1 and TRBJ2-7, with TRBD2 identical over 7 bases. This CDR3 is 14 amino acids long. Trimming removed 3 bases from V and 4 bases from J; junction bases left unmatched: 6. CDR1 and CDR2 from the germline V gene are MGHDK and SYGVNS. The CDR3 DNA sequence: TGTGCCAGCAGTGACCGACCGGGAGGTTACGAGCAGTACTTC. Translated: CASSDRPGGYEQYF.

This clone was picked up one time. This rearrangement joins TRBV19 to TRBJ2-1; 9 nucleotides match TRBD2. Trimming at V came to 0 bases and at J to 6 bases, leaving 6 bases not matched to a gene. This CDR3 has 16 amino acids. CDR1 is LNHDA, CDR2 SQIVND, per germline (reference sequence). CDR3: CASSIDGTSSSNEQFF. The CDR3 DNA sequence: TGTGCCAGTAGTATAGACGGGACTAGCTCGAGCAATGAGCAGTTCTTC.

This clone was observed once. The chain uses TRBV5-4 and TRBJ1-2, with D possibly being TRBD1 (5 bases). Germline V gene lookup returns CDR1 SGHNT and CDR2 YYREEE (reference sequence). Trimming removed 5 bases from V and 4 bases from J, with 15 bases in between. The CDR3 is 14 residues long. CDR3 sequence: CASSFTRGVYGYTF. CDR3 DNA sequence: TGTGCCAGCAGTTTCACAAGGGGCGTCTATGGCTACACCTTC.

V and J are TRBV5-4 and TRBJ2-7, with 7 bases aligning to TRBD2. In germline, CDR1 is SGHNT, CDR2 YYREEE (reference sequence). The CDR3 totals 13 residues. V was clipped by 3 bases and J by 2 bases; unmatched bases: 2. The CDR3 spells CASSYGLAYEQYF. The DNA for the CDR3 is TGTGCCAGCAGCTATGGACTAGCCTACGAGCAGTACTTC.

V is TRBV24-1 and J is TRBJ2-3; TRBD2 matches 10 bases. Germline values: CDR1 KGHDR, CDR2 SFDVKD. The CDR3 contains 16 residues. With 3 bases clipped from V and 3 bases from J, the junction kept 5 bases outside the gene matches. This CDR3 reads CATSDAKLAGTDTQYF. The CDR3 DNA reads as TGTGCCACCAGTGATGCCAAACTAGCGGGAACAGATACGCAGTATTTT.

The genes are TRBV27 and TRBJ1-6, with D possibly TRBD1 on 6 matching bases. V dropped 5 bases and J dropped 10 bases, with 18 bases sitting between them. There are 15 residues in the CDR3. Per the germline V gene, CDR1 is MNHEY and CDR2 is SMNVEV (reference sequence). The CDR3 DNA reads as TGTGCCAGCAGTCCGGTTTTCCCAGGGGCCTCACCCCTCCACTTT. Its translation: CASSPVFPGASPLHF.

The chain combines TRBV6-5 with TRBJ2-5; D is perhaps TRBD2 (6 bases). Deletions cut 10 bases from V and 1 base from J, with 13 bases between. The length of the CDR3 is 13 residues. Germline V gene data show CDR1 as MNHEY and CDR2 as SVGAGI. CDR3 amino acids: CATHSGFQETQYF. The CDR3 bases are TGTGCCACCCATAGCGGATTCCAAGAGACCCAGTACTTC.

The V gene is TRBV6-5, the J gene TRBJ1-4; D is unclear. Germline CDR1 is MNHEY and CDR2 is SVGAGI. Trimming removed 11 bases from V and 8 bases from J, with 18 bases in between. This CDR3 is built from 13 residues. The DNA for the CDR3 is TGTGCCGGTAGGGAGGTATCTGGCGAAAAACTGTTTTTT. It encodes CAGREVSGEKLFF.

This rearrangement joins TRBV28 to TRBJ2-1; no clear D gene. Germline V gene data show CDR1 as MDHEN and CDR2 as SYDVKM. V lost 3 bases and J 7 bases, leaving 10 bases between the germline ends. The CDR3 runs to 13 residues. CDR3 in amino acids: CASSFPPLNEQFF. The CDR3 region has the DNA TGTGCCAGCAGTTTCCCTCCCCTAAATGAGCAGTTCTTC.

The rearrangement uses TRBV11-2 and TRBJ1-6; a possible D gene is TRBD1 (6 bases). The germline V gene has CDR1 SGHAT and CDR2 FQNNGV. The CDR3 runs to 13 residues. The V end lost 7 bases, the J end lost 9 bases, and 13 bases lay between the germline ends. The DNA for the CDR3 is TGTGCCAGCATGGGGGCAGGGCTTTCACCCCTCCACTTT. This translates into CASMGAGLSPLHF.

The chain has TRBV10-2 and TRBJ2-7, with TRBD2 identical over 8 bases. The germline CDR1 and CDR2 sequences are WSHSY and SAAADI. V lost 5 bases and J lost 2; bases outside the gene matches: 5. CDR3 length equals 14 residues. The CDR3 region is CASSTSGETYEQYF. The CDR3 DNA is TGCGCCAGCAGTACTAGCGGAGAGACCTACGAGCAGTACTTC.

The CDR3 nucleotides read TGTGCCAGCAGGTCGGGAGAGACCCAGTACTTC. It specifies CASRSGETQYF. This chain links TRBV2 with TRBJ2-5; D unclear. The germline V gene encodes CDR1 SNHLY and CDR2 FYNNEI. CDR3 size: 11 residues. The V and J ends lost 6 bases and 4 bases respectively, with 6 bases between them.

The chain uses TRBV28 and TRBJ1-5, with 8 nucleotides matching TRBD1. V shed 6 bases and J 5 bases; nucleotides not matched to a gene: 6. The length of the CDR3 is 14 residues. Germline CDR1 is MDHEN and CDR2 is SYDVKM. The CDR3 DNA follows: TGTGCCAGCAGACCACAGGGGGGTCATCAGCCCCAGCATTTT. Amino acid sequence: CASRPQGGHQPQHF.

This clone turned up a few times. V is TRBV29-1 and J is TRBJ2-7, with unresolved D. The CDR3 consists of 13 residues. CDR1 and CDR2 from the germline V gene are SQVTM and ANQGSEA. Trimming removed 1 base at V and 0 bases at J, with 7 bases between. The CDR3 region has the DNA TGCAGCGTTGAAGCCCCGTTCTCCTACGAGCAGTACTTC. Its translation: CSVEAPFSYEQYF.

CDR3 amino acids: CASTTGREGIQYF. The CDR3 region has the DNA TGTGCCAGTACGACGGGCAGGGAGGGCATTCAGTACTTC. J is TRBJ2-4 and V is TRBV21-1; the tabulated D call, TRBD2, remains unverified against the DNA. TRBV21-1 counts as a pseudogene. CDR3 length equals 13 residues.

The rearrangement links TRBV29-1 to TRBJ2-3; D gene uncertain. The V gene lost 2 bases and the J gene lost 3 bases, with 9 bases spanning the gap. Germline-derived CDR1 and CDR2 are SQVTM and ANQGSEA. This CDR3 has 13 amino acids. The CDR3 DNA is TGCAGCGTTGAACCGACTCTTACAGATACGCAGTATTTT. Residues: CSVEPTLTDTQYF.

The CDR3 sequence: CATGYRGAGELFF. The CDR3 bases are TGTGCCACCGGCTACAGGGGAGCCGGGGAGCTGTTTTTT. The chain joins TRBV24-1 to TRBJ2-2; TRBD1 agrees at 7 bases. The CDR3 is made up of 13 amino acids. Germline V gives CDR1 KGHDR, CDR2 SFDVKD. With 9 bases clipped from V and 6 bases from J, the junction kept 6 bases outside the gene matches.

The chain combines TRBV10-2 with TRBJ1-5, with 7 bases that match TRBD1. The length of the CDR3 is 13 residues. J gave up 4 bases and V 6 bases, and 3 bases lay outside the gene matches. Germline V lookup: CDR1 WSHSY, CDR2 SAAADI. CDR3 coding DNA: TGCGCCAGCAGCCGGGACAGAAATCAGCCCCAGCATTTT. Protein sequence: CASSRDRNQPQHF.

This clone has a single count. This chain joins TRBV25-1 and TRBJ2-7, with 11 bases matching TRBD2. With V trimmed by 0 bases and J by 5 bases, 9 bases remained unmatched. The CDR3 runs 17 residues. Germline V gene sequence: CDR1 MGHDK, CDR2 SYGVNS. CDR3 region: CASSEYSLAGVSHEQYF. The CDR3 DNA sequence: TGTGCCAGCAGTGAATATTCACTAGCGGGAGTAAGCCACGAGCAGTACTTC.

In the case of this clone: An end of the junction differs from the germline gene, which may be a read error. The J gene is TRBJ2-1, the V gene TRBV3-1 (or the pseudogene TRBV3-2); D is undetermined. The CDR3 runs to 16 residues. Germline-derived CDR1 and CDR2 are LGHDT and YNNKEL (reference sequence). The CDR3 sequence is CASSQDLTSTYHEQFF. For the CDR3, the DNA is TGTGCCAGCAGCCAAGATTTAACCTCCACCTACCATGAGCAGTTCTTC.

This chain's CDR3 is CASSPWTSGLTDTQYF. The CDR3 bases are TGCGCCAGCAGCCCCTGGACTAGCGGACTCACAGATACGCAGTATTTT. J is TRBJ2-3 and V is TRBV4-1, with 10 positions matching TRBD2. This CDR3 contains 16 residues. Losses at the gene ends were 4 bases for V and 2 bases for J; bases not matched to a gene: 6. CDR1 is MGHRA, CDR2 YSYEKL, per germline.

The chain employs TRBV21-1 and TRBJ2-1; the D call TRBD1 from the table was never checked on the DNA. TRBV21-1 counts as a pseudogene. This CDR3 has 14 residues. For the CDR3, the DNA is TGTGCCAGCAAGGGGGCGGAGGGGCCCAATGAGCAGTTCTTC. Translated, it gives CASKGAEGPNEQFF.

In nucleotides, the CDR3 is TGTGCCAGCAGCTTAGCGACGCTAGCGGGAGGATCAAACAATGAGCAGTTCTTC. This codes for CASSLATLAGGSNNEQFF. The V call is TRBV7-2, the J call TRBJ2-1, with 11 bases aligning to TRBD2. CDR3 length equals 18 residues. From germline, CDR1 is SGHTA and CDR2 FQGNSA. Trimming removed 0 bases from V and 5 bases from J; junction bases left unmatched: 9.

The CDR3 DNA reads TGTGCCAGCAGTTTGAAGGCGCAGGGGCTAAACGAGCAGTACTTC. Residues: CASSLKAQGLNEQYF. The genes are TRBV27 and TRBJ2-7; a possible D gene is TRBD1 (6 bases). CDR1 is MNHEY and CDR2 is SMNVEV in the germline V gene (reference sequence). The CDR3 extends over 15 amino acids. The V end lost 3 bases, the J end lost 5 bases, and 17 bases lay between the germline ends.